Sequencing of this TCR beta chain was carried out in a study of blood T cell repertoires in COVID-19. Study context: T cells, B-cell-depleted T cells, or PBMCs supplied cDNA or gDNA.

This table comes from immunoSEQ multiplex PCR, and its TCRdb copy is limited to in-frame clones, with some not included. The sample contains under 400,000 clones, approximately 88% of which appear only once. Seattle patients were enrolled while actively infected and followed longitudinally. From germline, CDR1 is MRHNA and CDR2 SNTAGT. CDR3 length equals 15 residues. V gave up 0 bases and J gave up 3 bases, with 10 bases separating them. The sequenced material came from peripheral blood. The receptor was derived from a woman aged 25 to 39 with COVID-19, enrolled during active disease. The genes are TRBV6-4 and TRBJ2-3, with D perhaps TRBD2 (6 bases). The CDR3 nucleotides read TGTGCCAGCAGTGACTCCGGGGCGGGGACAGATACGCAGTATTTT. This sequence encodes CASSDSGAGTDTQYF.